This TCR beta chain appears in the sequencing data of a study of control samples from healthy donors and cancer patients. The V and J ends lost 3 bases and 7 bases, in that order; junction bases with no gene match: 5. Germline CDR1 is KGHSH and CDR2 is LQKENI. This CDR3 contains 16 residues. The data were produced by immunoSEQ multiplex PCR, yet TCRdb's version contains in-frame clones alone and is incomplete. Of some 71,000 clones listed, approximately 89% are singletons. This chain uses TRBV18 with TRBJ2-1; 14 nucleotides line up with TRBD2. Sequencing input: PBMCs. This TCR derives from a woman between 50 and 59 years old with head and neck cancer. CDR3 amino acids: CASSPPGTSGGNEQFF. The CDR3, as DNA: TGTGCCAGCTCACCTCCCGGGACTAGCGGGGGTAATGAGCAGTTCTTC.